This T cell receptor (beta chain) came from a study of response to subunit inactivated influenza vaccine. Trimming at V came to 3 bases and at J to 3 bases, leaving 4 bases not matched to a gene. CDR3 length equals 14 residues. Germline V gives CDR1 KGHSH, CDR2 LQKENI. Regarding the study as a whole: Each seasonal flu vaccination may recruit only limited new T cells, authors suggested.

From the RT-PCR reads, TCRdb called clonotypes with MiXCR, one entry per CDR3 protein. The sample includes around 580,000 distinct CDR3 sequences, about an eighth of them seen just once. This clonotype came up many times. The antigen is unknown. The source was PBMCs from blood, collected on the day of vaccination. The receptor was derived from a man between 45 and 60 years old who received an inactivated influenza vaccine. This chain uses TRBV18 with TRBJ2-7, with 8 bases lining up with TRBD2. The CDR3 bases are TGTGCCAGCTCACCCTCCGGGACTAGCTACGAGCAGTACTTC. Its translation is CASSPSGTSYEQYF. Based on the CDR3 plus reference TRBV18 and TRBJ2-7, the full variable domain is NAGVMQNPRHLVRRRGQEARLRCSPMKGHSHVYWYRQLPEEGLKFMVYLQKENIIDESGMPKERFSAEFPKEGPSILRIQQVVRGDSAAYFCASSPSGTSYEQYFGPGTRLTVT.